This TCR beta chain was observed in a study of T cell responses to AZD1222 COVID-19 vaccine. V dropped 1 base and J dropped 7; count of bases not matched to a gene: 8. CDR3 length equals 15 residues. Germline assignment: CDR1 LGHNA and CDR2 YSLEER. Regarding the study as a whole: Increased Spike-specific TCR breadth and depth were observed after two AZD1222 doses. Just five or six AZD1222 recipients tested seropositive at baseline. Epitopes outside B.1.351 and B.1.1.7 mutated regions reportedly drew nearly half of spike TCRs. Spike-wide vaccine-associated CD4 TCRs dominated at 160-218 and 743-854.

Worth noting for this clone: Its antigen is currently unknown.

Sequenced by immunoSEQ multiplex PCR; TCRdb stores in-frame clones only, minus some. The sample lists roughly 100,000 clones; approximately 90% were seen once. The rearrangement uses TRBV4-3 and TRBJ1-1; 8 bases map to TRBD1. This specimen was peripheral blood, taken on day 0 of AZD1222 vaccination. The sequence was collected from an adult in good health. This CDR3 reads CASSQGQGFGSEAFF. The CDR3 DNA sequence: TGCGCCAGCAGCCAAGGACAGGGGTTCGGTAGTGAAGCTTTCTTT.